Listed below are T cell receptor beta chains from one sample, sequenced in a study of T cells in Graves' hyperthyroidism and ophthalmopathy. Each CDR3 protein gets one entry after TCRdb re-called the multiplex PCR reads with MiXCR. There are a few hundred thousand distinct CDR3 sequences in the sample; approximately 15% occur only once, and under 7.5% lies in the top ten. Sequences were obtained from blood. Source of these receptors: a woman younger than 45 with Graves' hyperthyroidism. The CDR3 runs from the conserved cysteine through the conserved F or W. The order of the fields is clone size, D gene, J gene, V gene, CDR3 protein, CDR3 DNA. D genes are given only for firm matches. Some rows mark clone size as missing; the rest say once, few, many or name a class of expanded clone.

many . TRBJ2-3 TRBV7-9 CASSSSYDTQYF TGTGCCAGCAGCTCCTCGTATGATACGCAGTATTTT
many . TRBJ1-1 TRBV18 CASSPSGRNTEAFF TGTGCCAGCTCACCATCTGGACGGAACACTGAAGCTTTCTTT
few TRBD1 TRBJ1-6 TRBV18 CASSASGTGINSPLHF TGTGCCAGCTCAGCTTCCGGGACAGGGATTAATTCACCCCTCCACTTT
many . TRBJ2-5 TRBV24-1 CATSEDGYQETQYF TGTGCCACCAGTGAAGACGGGTACCAAGAGACCCAGTACTTC
many . TRBJ1-4 TRBV20-1 CSARYGIGEKLFF TGCAGTGCTAGGTACGGGATCGGAGAAAAACTGTTTTTT
many . TRBJ1-5 TRBV18 CASSPQGDGNQPQHF TGTGCCAGCTCACCACAAGGAGATGGCAATCAGCCCCAGCATTTT
many . TRBJ2-1 TRBV18 CASSPIDSPEQFF TGTGCCAGCTCACCCATTGACAGCCCCGAGCAGTTCTTC
few . TRBJ1-1 TRBV7-9 CASSFWVPGETEAFF TGTGCCAGCAGCTTTTGGGTACCCGGAGAGACTGAAGCTTTCTTT
many TRBD2 TRBJ2-3 TRBV4-3 CASSQVGTSGTDTQYF TGCGCCAGCAGCCAAGTGGGGACTAGCGGGACAGATACGCAGTATTTT
many . TRBJ2-5 TRBV24-1 CATSDSRETQYF TGTGCCACCAGTGACTCACGGGAGACCCAGTACTTC
many TRBD1 TRBJ1-5 TRBV19 CASQEQGVNQPQHF TGTGCCAGTCAAGAACAGGGGGTCAATCAGCCCCAGCATTTT
. TRBD1 TRBJ2-3 TRBV9 CASSVGLRGYRGPTDTQYF TGTGCCAGCAGCGTAGGTCTGAGAGGTTACAGGGGCCCCACAGATACGCAGTATTTT
. . TRBJ2-1 TRBV7-2 CASSLTGRGYNEQFF TGTGCCAGCAGCTTAACGGGACGGGGGTACAATGAGCAGTTCTTC
many TRBD2 TRBJ2-1 TRBV29-1 CSVAGLAGDNEQFF TGCAGCGTCGCGGGACTAGCGGGAGACAATGAGCAGTTCTTC
few . TRBJ1-1 TRBV14 CASSQGGYVGEAFF TGTGCCAGCAGCCAAGGAGGGTACGTCGGGGAAGCTTTCTTT
many TRBD2 TRBJ2-7 TRBV28 CASSLPGTSGRGGHEQYF TGTGCCAGCAGTTTACCGGGGACTAGCGGGAGGGGTGGCCACGAGCAGTACTTC
many TRBD1 TRBJ1-3 TRBV6-1 CASSPGGSGNTIYF TGTGCCAGCAGCCCAGGGGGCTCTGGAAACACCATATATTTT
many TRBD2 TRBJ2-1 TRBV5-1 CASRLPGLADNEQFF TGCGCCAGCAGATTACCGGGACTAGCCGACAATGAGCAGTTCTTC
few . TRBJ2-7 TRBV28 CASSLWQGNEQYF TGTGCCAGCAGTTTATGGCAGGGGAACGAGCAGTACTTC
many TRBD1 TRBJ1-2 TRBV7-9 CASNLGTGGGYTF TGTGCCAGCAACCTCGGGACAGGGGGTGGCTACACCTTC
. TRBD1 TRBJ2-4 TRBV12-3/TRBV12-4 CASSLTGGQYF TGTGCCAGCAGTCTGACAGGGGGACAGTACTTC
many . TRBJ2-5 TRBV30 CACSEETQYF TGTGCCTGTTCGGAGGAGACCCAGTACTTC
many . TRBJ1-2 TRBV3-1 CASSQDRAGYTF TGTGCCAGCAGCCAAGACAGGGCTGGCTACACCTTC
. TRBD2 TRBJ2-7 TRBV10-3 CAIRSGGGSYEQYF TGTGCCATCAGGAGTGGCGGGGGCTCCTACGAGCAGTACTTC
many TRBD2 TRBJ2-4 TRBV12-3/TRBV12-4 CASSLDPGGLAKNIQYF TGTGCCAGCAGTTTAGATCCGGGAGGGCTAGCCAAAAACATTCAGTACTTC
many TRBD1 TRBJ1-1 TRBV9 CASSKDRGSEAFF TGTGCCAGCAGCAAGGACAGGGGGAGTGAAGCTTTCTTT
. TRBD2 TRBJ2-7 TRBV7-8 CASSRAISGNYEQYF TGTGCCAGCAGTCGAGCGATTAGCGGGAACTACGAGCAGTACTTC
. TRBD1 TRBJ2-7 TRBV20-1 CSARVGTELAYEQYF TGCAGTGCTAGAGTAGGGACAGAACTAGCCTACGAGCAGTACTTC
. . TRBJ1-6 TRBV6-2/TRBV6-3 CASSYSTVGQTGDSPLHF TGTGCCAGCAGTTACTCGACTGTCGGCCAAACTGGCGATTCACCCCTCCACTTT
. TRBD1 TRBJ1-2 TRBV20-1 CSARVPGGGNYGYTF TGCAGTGCTAGAGTCCCGGGAGGGGGCAACTATGGCTACACCTTC
many . TRBJ1-6 TRBV5-6 CASSFSGQRISPLHF TGTGCCAGCAGCTTTTCGGGACAAAGAATATCACCCCTCCACTTT
many . TRBJ2-2 TRBV6-1 CASSERVAAMGTYRVRTGELFF TGTGCCAGCAGTGAAAGGGTGGCGGCGATGGGGACGTATAGAGTCAGGACCGGGGAGCTGTTTTTT
many TRBD1 TRBJ2-7 TRBV6-1 CASSGTGTGLEQYF TGTGCCAGCAGCGGAACCGGGACAGGGCTCGAGCAGTACTTC
. TRBD2 TRBJ2-7 TRBV6-4 CASSVELAGDSPYEQYF TGTGCCAGCAGTGTTGAGCTAGCGGGAGATTCGCCCTACGAGCAGTACTTC
. TRBD2 TRBJ2-1 TRBV7-3 CASSLLAGEVDEQFF TGTGCCAGCAGCTTACTAGCGGGAGAGGTCGATGAGCAGTTCTTC
once TRBD1 TRBJ1-5 TRBV6-2/TRBV6-3 CASSYSAGGASLNQPQHF TGTGCCAGCAGTTACTCGGCAGGGGGCGCATCCCTAAATCAGCCCCAGCATTTT
few . TRBJ2-1 TRBV6-1 CASSEALGVNNEQFF TGTGCCAGCAGTGAAGCGCTTGGGGTTAACAATGAGCAGTTCTTC
many TRBD1 TRBJ2-7 TRBV6-1 CASEVYRGPHEQYF TGTGCCAGCGAGGTTTACAGGGGGCCCCACGAGCAGTACTTC
many . TRBJ1-2 TRBV18 CASSPGADSNYGYTF TGTGCCAGCTCACCCGGAGCGGACAGTAACTATGGCTACACCTTC
few . TRBJ2-2 TRBV27 CASRRLDPYVNTGELFF TGTGCCAGCAGAAGACTAGACCCTTATGTGAACACCGGGGAGCTGTTTTTT
many TRBD2 TRBJ2-2 TRBV30 CAWMTSENTGELFF TGTGCCTGGATGACTAGCGAAAACACCGGGGAGCTGTTTTTT
. TRBD1 TRBJ2-5 TRBV11-2 CASSSGRQGFETQYF TGTGCCAGCAGCTCAGGTCGACAGGGATTCGAGACCCAGTACTTC
. . TRBJ1-5 TRBV20-1 CSARNKEGAVAFNQPQHF TGCAGTGCTAGGAACAAAGAAGGGGCCGTCGCCTTCAATCAGCCCCAGCATTTT
. . TRBJ2-6 TRBV28 CASSPGIGESLGANVLTF TGTGCCAGCAGTCCCGGGATTGGAGAATCTCTGGGGGCCAACGTCCTGACTTTC
many TRBD2 TRBJ2-2 TRBV19 CASSIGLETGELFF TGTGCCAGTAGTATTGGACTAGAAACGGGGGAGCTGTTTTTT
. . TRBJ2-1 TRBV19 CASSIALDSHEQFF TGTGCCAGTAGTATAGCCTTAGACAGCCATGAGCAGTTCTTC
many . TRBJ2-1 TRBV7-8 CASSLERQAYNEQFF TGTGCCAGCAGCTTAGAGAGACAGGCCTACAATGAGCAGTTCTTC
many . TRBJ2-3 TRBV12-5 CASGPGGQTDTQYF TGTGCTAGTGGCCCCGGGGGACAGACAGATACGCAGTATTTT
few TRBD2 TRBJ2-1 TRBV3-1 CASSQDQLLAASYNEQFF TGTGCCAGCAGCCAAGATCAGCTTCTAGCGGCCTCCTACAATGAGCAGTTCTTC
many . TRBJ1-1 TRBV12-3/TRBV12-4 CASSFNKWPPGHTEAFF TGTGCCAGCAGTTTTAATAAGTGGCCCCCAGGGCACACTGAAGCTTTCTTT
. TRBD1 TRBJ1-5 TRBV7-9 CASSHATGTNSNQPQHF TGTGCCAGCAGCCACGCGACAGGGACGAATAGCAATCAGCCCCAGCATTTT
. . TRBJ2-2 TRBV28 CASSLWTGNTGELFF TGTGCCAGCAGTTTATGGACAGGGAACACCGGGGAGCTGTTTTTT
few . TRBJ1-2 TRBV10-2 CASTEGRAHGYTF TGCGCCAGCACGGAGGGCAGGGCACATGGCTACACCTTC